The table lists the clone carrying this T cell receptor beta chain with a count of one. Recent acute infections and vaccinations were absent in the healthy HIV-negative adult donors. V was pared by 0 bases and J by 3 bases, with 12 bases between. The CDR3 sequence is 15 residues long. From germline, CDR1 is LGHNA and CDR2 YNFKEQ. This record comes from a study of shared clonotypes between healthy human individuals. At the level of the study: The study used three CD4 naive, three CD4 memory, two CD8 naive and one CD8 memory plate per donor.

The repertoire was sequenced with immunoSEQ multiplex PCR; TCRdb's copy has only in-frame clones and lacks some. The sample holds some 200,000 clones, 66% seen once. The chain joins TRBV4-2 to TRBJ2-7; a possible D gene is TRBD1 (6 bases). This receptor was obtained from a man aged 25 to 40 in good health. Sequenced sample: memory CD4+ T cells sorted from blood. Subset noted: CD45RA-negative fraction. The CDR3 here is CASSQDIGQNYEQYF. The CDR3 DNA sequence: TGTGCCAGCAGCCAAGATATCGGACAGAACTACGAGCAGTACTTC.